Below are 10 T cell receptor beta chains sequenced from a single sample in a study of T cell repertoires in cytomegalovirus infection. TCRdb re-derived calls from the reads in MiXCR, one entry per CDR3 protein. Here the sample spans some 480,000 distinct CDR3 sequences, around a third being singletons. Their antigens remain unidentified. The specimen comprised cultured PBMCs, sampled from culture after CMV antigen stimulation. Receptor source: a human donor in good health (CMV status not recorded). Some clones in this sample may be carry-over from other donors' samples.

J is TRBJ2-1 and V is TRBV27; the D call may be TRBD1 or TRBD2 (5 bases each). Germline values: CDR1 MNHEY, CDR2 SMNVEV (reference sequence). Trimming stripped 2 bases from V and 2 bases from J, with 19 bases between. This CDR3 region has 18 residues. The CDR3 DNA reads as TGTGCCAGCAGTTTAATAACCGGGACCGCGGTAACCTACAATGAGCAGTTCTTC. It is translated as CASSLITGTAVTYNEQFF.

This clonotype was recorded a few times. This chain uses TRBV11-2 with TRBJ1-1; D perhaps matches TRBD1 (6 bases). CDR3 length: 15 residues. The V end was cut by 5 bases, the J end by 11 bases, with 24 bases between. CDR1 is SGHAT and CDR2 is FQNNGV in the germline V gene. In DNA, the CDR3 is TGTGCCAGCAGCCTAATGACGGGGGGGCCAGCAGGGGCTTTCTTT. Protein: CASSLMTGGPAGAFF.

The V and J genes are TRBV5-6 and TRBJ2-1; 10 bases agree with TRBD2. The CDR3 is 15 residues long. V was pared by 5 bases and J by 4 bases, with 6 bases of the junction left unmatched. Germline V gene lookup returns CDR1 SGHDT and CDR2 YYEEEE. The CDR3 is CASRVTSGTYNEQFF. The CDR3 bases are TGTGCCAGCAGGGTTACTAGCGGGACGTACAATGAGCAGTTCTTC.

V usage is TRBV23-1 and J usage is TRBJ2-4; D assignment may be TRBD1 or TRBD2 (6 bases each). TRBV23-1 is placed among ORFs of uncertain function. V lost 3 bases and J lost 0, with 15 bases in between. The CDR3 has 17 residues. CDR3 amino acids: CASSHYEGGLAKNIQYF. In nucleotides, the CDR3 is TGCGCCAGCAGTCATTATGAGGGGGGACTAGCCAAAAACATTCAGTACTTC.

The chain combines TRBV6-8 with TRBJ2-3, with D perhaps matching TRBD2 (6 bases). The CDR3 contains 18 residues. Germline V lookup: CDR1 MNHGY, CDR2 SAAAGT. Trimming cost V 1 base and J 8 bases, with 25 bases left between them. The DNA of the CDR3 is TGTGCCAGCAGTTACTGGACCCGGCGGGACCCTCTTGCGGGTACGCAGTATTTT. Translated, it gives CASSYWTRRDPLAGTQYF.

This clonotype was recorded only once. V and J are TRBV6-1 and TRBJ1-1, with 8 bases matching TRBD1. CDR1 is MNHNS and CDR2 is SASEGT in the germline V gene. V gave up 7 bases and J gave up 1 base; unmatched junction bases: 5. This CDR3 is built from 14 residues. The CDR3 loop is CASIHTGGNTEAFF. CDR3 nucleotides: TGTGCCAGCATTCACACAGGGGGGAACACTGAAGCTTTCTTT.

This clonotype was picked up many times. The chain employs TRBV7-2 and TRBJ2-5, with D unclear. The CDR3 totals 12 residues. CDR1 is SGHTA, CDR2 FQGNSA, per germline. Trimming took 7 bases from V and 4 from J, leaving 10 bases between them. CDR3 amino acids: CASNSLGETQYF. DNA for the CDR3: TGTGCCAGCAATTCTTTAGGAGAGACCCAGTACTTC.

About this clonotype itself: The germline gene is not matched at one end of the junction; a read error may be the cause. The V call is TRBV7-6, the J call TRBJ2-3; D possibly corresponds to TRBD2 (6 bases). The CDR3 has 15 amino acids. Looked up from germline, CDR1 is SGHVS and CDR2 is FNYEAQ. CDR3 sequence reads: CASSIAVGTTDTQYF. Written as DNA, the CDR3 is TGTGCCAGCAGCATAGCGGTGGGGACCACAGATACGCAGTATTTT.

This clonotype has just a few counts. The chain carries TRBV25-1 and TRBJ2-1, with TRBD2 matching 8 bases. V lost 1 base to trimming and J lost 8 bases; unmatched junction nucleotides: 13. CDR3 length: 17 residues. The germline gives CDR1 MGHDK, CDR2 SYGVNS. The CDR3 DNA reads as TGTGCCAGCAGTGAATGGTCGGTTAGCGGGATAGTAGATGAGCAGTTCTTC. Translating it yields CASSEWSVSGIVDEQFF. Full variable domain (missing parts from reference TRBV25-1 and TRBJ2-1): EADIYQTPRYLVIGTGKKITLECSQTMGHDKMYWYQQDPGMELHLIHYSYGVNSTEKGDLSSESTVSRIRTEHFPLTLESARPSHTSQYLCASSEWSVSGIVDEQFFGPGTRLTVL.

CDR3 in amino acids: CASSLETGRGNTEAFF. The CDR3 coding sequence is TGTGCCAGCAGCTTAGAGACAGGGAGGGGGAACACTGAAGCTTTCTTT. The chain employs TRBV7-9 and TRBJ1-1; 7 nucleotides line up with TRBD1. Germline loops: CDR1 SEHNR, CDR2 FQNEAQ (reference sequence). CDR3 length: 16 amino acids. Trimming at V came to 1 base and at J to 1 base, leaving 6 bases not matched to a gene.